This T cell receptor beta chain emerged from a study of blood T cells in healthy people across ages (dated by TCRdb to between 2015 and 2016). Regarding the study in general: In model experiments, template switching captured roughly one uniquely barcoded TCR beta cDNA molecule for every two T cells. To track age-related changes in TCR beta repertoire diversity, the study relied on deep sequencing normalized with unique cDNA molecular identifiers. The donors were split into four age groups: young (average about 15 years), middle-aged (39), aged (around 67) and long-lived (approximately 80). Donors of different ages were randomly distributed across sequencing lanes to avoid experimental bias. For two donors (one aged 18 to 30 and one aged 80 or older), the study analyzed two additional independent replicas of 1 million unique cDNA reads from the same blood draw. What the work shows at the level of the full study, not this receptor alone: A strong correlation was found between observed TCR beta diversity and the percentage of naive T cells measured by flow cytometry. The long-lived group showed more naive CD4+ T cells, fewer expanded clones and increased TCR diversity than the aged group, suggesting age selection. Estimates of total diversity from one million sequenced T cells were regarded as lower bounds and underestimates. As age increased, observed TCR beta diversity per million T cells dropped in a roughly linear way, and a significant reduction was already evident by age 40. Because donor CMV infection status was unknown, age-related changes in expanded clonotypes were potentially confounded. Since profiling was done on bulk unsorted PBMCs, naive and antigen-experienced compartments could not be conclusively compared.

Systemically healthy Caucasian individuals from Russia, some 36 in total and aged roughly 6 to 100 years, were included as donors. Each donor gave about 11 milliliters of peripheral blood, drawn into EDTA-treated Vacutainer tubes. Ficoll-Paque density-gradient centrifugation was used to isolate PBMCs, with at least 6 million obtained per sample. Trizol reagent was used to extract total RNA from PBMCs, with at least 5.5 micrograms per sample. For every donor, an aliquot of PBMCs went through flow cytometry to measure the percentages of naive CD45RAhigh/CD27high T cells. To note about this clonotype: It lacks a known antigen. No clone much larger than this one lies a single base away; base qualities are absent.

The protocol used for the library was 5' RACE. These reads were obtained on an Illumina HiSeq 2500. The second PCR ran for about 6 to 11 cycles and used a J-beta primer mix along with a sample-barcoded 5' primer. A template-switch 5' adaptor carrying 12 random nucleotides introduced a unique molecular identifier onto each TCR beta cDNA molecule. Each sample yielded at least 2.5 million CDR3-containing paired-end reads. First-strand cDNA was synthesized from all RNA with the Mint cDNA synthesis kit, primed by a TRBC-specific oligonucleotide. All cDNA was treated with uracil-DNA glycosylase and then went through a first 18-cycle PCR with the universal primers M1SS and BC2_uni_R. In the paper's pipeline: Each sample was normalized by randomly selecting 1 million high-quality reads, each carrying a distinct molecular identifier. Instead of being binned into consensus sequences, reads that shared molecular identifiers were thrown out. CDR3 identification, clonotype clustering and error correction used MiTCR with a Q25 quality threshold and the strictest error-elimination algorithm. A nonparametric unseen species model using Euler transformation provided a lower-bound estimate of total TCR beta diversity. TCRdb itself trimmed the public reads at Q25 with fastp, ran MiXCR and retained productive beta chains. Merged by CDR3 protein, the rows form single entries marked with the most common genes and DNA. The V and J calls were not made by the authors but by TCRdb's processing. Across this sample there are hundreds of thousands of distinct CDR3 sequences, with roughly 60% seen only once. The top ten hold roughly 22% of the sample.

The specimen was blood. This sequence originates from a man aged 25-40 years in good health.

The sequenced DNA is TGTGCCATCAGTGGTCGAGCGGGAGGGGCCTCCGGGTACACCGGGGAGCTGTTTTTT. The resulting protein is CAISGRAGGASGYTGELFF. The chain couples TRBV10-3 to TRBJ2-2, and 10 bases in between align with TRBD2. The V end gives up 4 bases and the J end 3 bases, leaving 14 bases in the junction not matched to a gene. The CDR3 holds 19 amino acids from the cysteine to the phenylalanine. The kept DNA is CDR3 alone, 57 bases in frame from the first base. CDR1 and CDR2 were assigned from the germline V gene as ENHRY and SYGVKD.